This T cell receptor (beta chain) was observed in a study of T-cell memory formation after mild COVID-19. Study outcomes and limitations: Still unconfirmed is whether the second-wave clones peaking on day 37 recognized SARS-CoV-2. There was a balanced CD4/CD8 profile in clones contracting day 15 to 85, and later expanders leaned CD4+. Pre-infection memory harbored some responding clones, suggesting cross-reactive memory joined.

This clonotype was counted between two and nine times. Its antigen remains unidentified. 5'RACE with constant-segment primers built TCRalpha and TCRbeta cDNA libraries with UMIs. Each CDR3 protein is one row after TCRdb ran MiXCR on the 5' RACE reads. The sample lists 150,000 to 200,000 distinct CDR3 sequences; 14% were seen once. CDR1 MGHRA and CDR2 YSYEKL come from the germline V gene. This CDR3 contains 14 residues. The V and J ends lost 0 bases and 13 bases respectively, with 15 bases between them. The TCR comes from an adult woman who had mild COVID-19 (a few samples of this study predate the infection). Cell type and time point are not known. Material: PBMCs or a T cell subset sorted from them (not recorded which). The J gene is TRBJ1-4, the V gene TRBV4-1; D is uncertain. The CDR3 nucleotides read TGCGCCAGCAGCCAAGATTTCGGGTCGGGCGGACTGTTTTTT. Translation gives CASSQDFGSGGLFF.